The T cell receptor (beta chain) under discussion was sequenced for a study of cytomegalovirus exposure and HLA in healthy donors. Background on the study: Earlier work reported 100 million to 130 million unique TCR beta sequences from about 179 million T cells. Notes on the study in general: A later analysis found common viral pathogens apparently linked to several of the most significant clusters. As a later analysis showed, a missense DCLRE1C variant was linked to trimming of TCR beta V- and J-genes.

The V gene's germline CDR1 is MNHEY and CDR2 SMNVEV (reference sequence). This CDR3 region has 16 residues. V lost 4 bases, J lost 8 bases, and 14 bases stayed unmatched. Details on this clone: Antigen specificity is unknown.

Primers for the PCR totalled 60 Vbeta and 13 Jbeta. Generated by immunoSEQ multiplex PCR, the TCRdb table keeps only in-frame clones and is missing some. The sample comprises approximately 280,000 clones, around 90% of which are singletons, and approximately 2.2% rests with the top ten. This sequence originates from a woman between 18 and 30 years old in good health and CMV-seronegative. The rearrangement joins TRBV27 to TRBJ1-2; 9 nucleotides match TRBD1. The sample comprised PBMCs. The CDR3 nucleotides are TGTGCCAGCAGTTCGCTGGGGACAGGGATTCTATTGGGCTACACCTTC. Protein product: CASSSLGTGILLGYTF.